The clone carrying this T cell receptor beta chain was seen just once. The antigen remains undetermined. The data derive from a study of T cell responses to AZD1222 COVID-19 vaccine. Points from the study as a whole: Compared with day 0, the breadth and depth of the Spike-specific TCR repertoire rose significantly after two doses of AZD1222. Clonal diversity may have been underestimated in mostly white British donors. Only a handful of AZD1222 recipients, six or seven in all, had baseline seropositivity. Spike-spanning, vaccine-associated CD4 TCRs were dominant at 160-218 and 743-854.

The data were produced by immunoSEQ multiplex PCR, yet TCRdb's version contains in-frame clones alone and is incomplete. The repertoire has 100,000 or so clones, around nine tenths of them found once; the top ten carry less than 20%. Source: peripheral blood, taken on day 0 of AZD1222 vaccination. The TCR originated in an adult in good health.

The CDR3 region has the DNA TGTGCCAGCAGCTTGGGATTAGCGGGAGGGTACGAGCAGTACTTC. Its translation is CASSLGLAGGYEQYF. The chain carries TRBV7-9 and TRBJ2-7; the match to TRBD2 covers 11 bases. The length of the CDR3 is 15 residues. After removal of 3 bases from V and 4 bases from J, the junction contained 5 bases not matched to a gene. Looked up from germline, CDR1 is SEHNR and CDR2 is FQNEAQ (reference sequence).